This T cell receptor (beta chain) was documented in a study of OX40 agonist ivuxolimab in advanced cancers. Study-wide background: The dose-escalation cohort was roughly 83% male, with a mean age of about 60 years, ranging about 23 to 79. Prior therapy, whether anti-PD-1, anti-PD-L1 or anti-CTLA-4, was allowed, and 40% had some.

Study-level findings and limits: CD4+ and CD8+ T cells in blood underwent clonal expansion by week 6 at 0.1 to 3.0 mg/kg. Some patients who did not respond also had low normalized T-cell clonal expansion.

Germline V gene sequence: CDR1 LGHNT, CDR2 FRNRAP. Trimming left V 2 bases short and J 3 bases short, with 10 bases between. This CDR3 comprises 14 residues. Regarding this clone: Its specificity is not known.

TCRdb's table, derived via immunoSEQ multiplex PCR, lists solely in-frame clones and lacks some. The data hold over 70,000 clones, with roughly 90% observed a single time. The specimen was CD4+ or CD8+ T cells sorted from blood, collected in a trial of the OX40 agonist ivuxolimab. The chain combines TRBV12-5 with TRBJ2-5; possibly TRBD2 for D (5 bases). The receptor comes from an adult with an advanced solid tumor such as melanoma, head and neck, liver or kidney cancer. CDR3 in DNA: TGTGCTAGTGGTTTGTGGGCTAGCAAAGAGACCCAGTACTTC. Amino acids: CASGLWASKETQYF.